One and the same sample provided the 5 T cell receptor beta chains below, sequenced in a study of CD8 T cells in ankylosing spondylitis (TCRdb year 2017). To prepare the library, 5' RACE was applied. Instrument on record: Illumina HiSeq 2500. TCRdb trimmed the raw reads at Q25, called clones with MiXCR and kept productive beta chains. Identical CDR3 protein sequences are pooled into one entry, listed with their most common genes and DNA. This sample comprises under 150,000 distinct CDR3 sequences, roughly 7.7% of them detected only once. The ten largest clones take up 7.3% of the sample. The material sequenced was synovial fluid, either unsorted or a sorted T cell fraction (not recorded which). The receptors shown here come from a male donor with ankylosing spondylitis.

This clonotype was seen only a few times. The CDR3 spells CSARQGTVNTEAFF. The CDR3 nucleotides are TGCAGTGCTAGACAGGGAACAGTGAACACTGAAGCTTTCTTT. The J gene is TRBJ1-1, the V gene TRBV20-1, with D perhaps TRBD1 (5 bases). The germline V and J ends were trimmed by 2 bases and 0 bases, with 10 bases remaining between them. The CDR3 is 14 amino acids. Germline CDR1 is DFQATT and CDR2 is SNEGSKA (reference sequence).

A few counts support this clonotype. The chain is built from TRBV20-1 and TRBJ2-3; TRBD2 matches 8 bases. After removal of 5 bases from V and 0 bases from J, the junction contained 7 bases not matched to a gene. This CDR3 has 15 amino acids. Germline CDR1 and CDR2: DFQATT and SNEGSKA (reference sequence). The CDR3 sequence is CSAFLAGRSTDTQYF. The CDR3 DNA follows: TGCAGTGCTTTCCTAGCGGGCCGTAGCACAGATACGCAGTATTTT.

V and J are TRBV5-1 and TRBJ2-5, with TRBD2 identical over 13 bases. The length of the CDR3 is 15 residues. J gave up 5 bases and V 4 bases, and 5 bases lay outside the gene matches. Per germline, CDR1 SGHRS and CDR2 YFSETQ. The CDR3 coding sequence is TGCGCCAGCAGCCCGGGACTAGCGGGGCTCGAGACCCAGTACTTC. This encodes CASSPGLAGLETQYF.

This clonotype was detected only a few times. V gene TRBV9 combines with J gene TRBJ1-1, with D unresolved. The CDR3 totals 13 residues. Germline V lookup: CDR1 SGDLS, CDR2 YYNGEE. Trimming left V 0 bases short and J 7 bases short, with 10 bases between. As DNA, the CDR3 is TGTGCCAGCAGCGTAGTTCCAGCAGGTGAAGCTTTCTTT. Amino acid sequence: CASSVVPAGEAFF.

The chain couples TRBV27 to TRBJ2-7; 7 bases line up with TRBD1. J gave up 5 bases and V 6 bases, and 7 bases lay outside the gene matches. This CDR3 is 13 amino acids long. From germline, CDR1 is MNHEY and CDR2 SMNVEV (reference sequence). CDR3 sequence reads: CASSSSTGDEQYF. For the CDR3, the DNA is TGTGCCAGCAGCTCTTCTACAGGGGACGAGCAGTACTTC.